This T cell receptor (beta chain) stems from a study of shared clonotypes between healthy human individuals. Study-level points and caveats: Estimated richness was generally greater in naive than memory subsets. Sequencing depth was a factor that was expected to affect clonotype sharing among donors.

How the authors handled the data: Filtering differed for immunoSEQ, which gave only junction sequences without quality scores. The table came from immunoSEQ multiplex PCR; TCRdb's copy has only in-frame clones and leaves some out. V and J calls and clone size are those listed in that table; D and trimming were worked out from the DNA. The table has approximately 320,000 clones, roughly 84% seen once. Notes on this clone: Its antigen is still unknown.

The V and J ends lost 8 bases and 0 bases respectively, with 14 bases between them. CDR3 length: 15 amino acids. Germline CDR1 and CDR2: LNHNV and YYDKDF (reference sequence). The source material was memory CD8+ T cells sorted from blood. Described subset: CD45RO+ cells pooled with CCR7-negative TemRA cells. The sequence was collected from a man aged 18 to 30 in good health. V is TRBV15 and J is TRBJ1-5, with D possibly being TRBD1 (5 bases). The CDR3 DNA follows: TGTGCCACCCATAAGGGACCCTATAGCAATCAGCCCCAGCATTTT. This gives the protein CATHKGPYSNQPQHF.